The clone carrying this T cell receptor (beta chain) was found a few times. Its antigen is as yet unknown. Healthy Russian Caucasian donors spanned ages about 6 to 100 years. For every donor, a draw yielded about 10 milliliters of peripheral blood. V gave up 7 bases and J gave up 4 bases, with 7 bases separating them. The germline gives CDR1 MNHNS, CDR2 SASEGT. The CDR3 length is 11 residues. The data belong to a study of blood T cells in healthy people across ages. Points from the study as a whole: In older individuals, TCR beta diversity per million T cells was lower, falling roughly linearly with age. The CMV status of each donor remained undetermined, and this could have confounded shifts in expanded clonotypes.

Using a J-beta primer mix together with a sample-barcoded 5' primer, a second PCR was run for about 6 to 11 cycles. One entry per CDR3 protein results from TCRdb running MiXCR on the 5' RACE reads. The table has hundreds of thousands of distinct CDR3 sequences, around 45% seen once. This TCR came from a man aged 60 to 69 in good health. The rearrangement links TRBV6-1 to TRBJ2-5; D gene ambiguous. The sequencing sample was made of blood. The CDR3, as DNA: TGTGCCAGCACATCTGTAGAGACCCAGTACTTC. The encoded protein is CASTSVETQYF.